The following is a T cell receptor (beta chain) sequence with its context. The antigen is unknown. Trimming removed 5 bases at V and 4 bases at J, with 15 bases between. CDR3 length: 15 amino acids. CDR1 SGHNT and CDR2 YENEEA come from the germline V gene. The data stem from a study of T cell responses to AZD1222 COVID-19 vaccine. Sequencing was performed with immunoSEQ multiplex PCR; in TCRdb, only in-frame clones are kept and a portion is missing. This sample has under 100,000 clones, with 70% to 90% found just once. Study results and caveats: Seropositive status at baseline applied to only a handful of AZD1222 recipients.

The origin of this receptor is an adult who received the AZD1222 COVID-19 vaccine. The sample here was peripheral blood, taken 28 days after the second AZD1222 dose. The chain carries TRBV11-3 and TRBJ1-3; TRBD1 might be the D (5 bases). The CDR3 DNA reads as TGTGCCAGCAGCAGTCCCTTGGGACGAGGAAACACCATATATTTT. Encoded protein: CASSSPLGRGNTIYF.